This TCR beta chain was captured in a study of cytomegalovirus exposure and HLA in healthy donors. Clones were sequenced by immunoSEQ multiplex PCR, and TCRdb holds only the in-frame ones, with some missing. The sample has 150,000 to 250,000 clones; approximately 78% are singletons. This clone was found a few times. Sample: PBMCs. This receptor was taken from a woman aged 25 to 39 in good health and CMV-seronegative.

The CDR3 nucleotides read TGCAGCGTTGCAACTAGCGGGGGAGAGACCCAGTACTTC. As protein: CSVATSGGETQYF. The chain carries TRBV29-1 and TRBJ2-5, with 11 nucleotides matching TRBD2. The CDR3 extends over 13 amino acids. Germline CDR1 reads SQVTM; CDR2 reads ANQGSEA. The V and J ends lost 4 bases and 4 bases, in that order; junction bases with no gene match: 2.